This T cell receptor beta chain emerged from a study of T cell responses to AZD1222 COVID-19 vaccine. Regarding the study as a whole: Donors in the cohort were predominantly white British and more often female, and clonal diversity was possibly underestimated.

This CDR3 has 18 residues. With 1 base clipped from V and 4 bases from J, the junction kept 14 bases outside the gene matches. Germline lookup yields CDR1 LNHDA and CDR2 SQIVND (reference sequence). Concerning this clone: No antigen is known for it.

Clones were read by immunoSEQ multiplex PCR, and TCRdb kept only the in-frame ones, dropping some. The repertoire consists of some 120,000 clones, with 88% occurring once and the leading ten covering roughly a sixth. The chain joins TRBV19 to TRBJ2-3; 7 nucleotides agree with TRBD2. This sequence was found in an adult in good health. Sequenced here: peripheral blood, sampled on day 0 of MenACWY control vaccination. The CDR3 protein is CASSIGPSGGSRPDTQYF. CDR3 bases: TGTGCCAGTAGTATAGGCCCCTCGGGCGGGAGTCGGCCAGATACGCAGTATTTT.